This paragraph reports one T cell receptor beta chain. Its cognate antigen is unknown. Random hexamers were used to reverse transcribe an amount of about 0.5 to 1 ug RNA. MiXCR was run by TCRdb on the immunoSEQ multiplex PCR reads, yielding one entry per CDR3 protein. The sample lists 150,000 to 200,000 distinct CDR3 sequences, around 94% occurring once. The sample belongs to a study of CD8 T cells in Susac syndrome. About the research overall: Patients with Susac syndrome were therapy-naive, taking corticosteroids, with some also receiving intravenous immunoglobulin, or taking intravenous immunoglobulin alone at the time their blood was drawn. General study findings and limits: The study recognized that its TCR sequencing and HLA analysis covered a relatively small number of individuals.

Recently defined diagnostic criteria classed the Susac syndrome patients as definite or probable. The CD8+ and CD4+ T cells were isolated magnetically using a negative isolation approach, whereas the TEMRA cells were enriched by FACS. The germline CDR1 and CDR2 sequences are SGHTA and FQGTGA. Trimming removed 4 bases from V and 0 bases from J, with 10 bases in between. The CDR3 loop spans 15 amino acids. The source is a human donor with Susac syndrome. The sequencing sample was made of CD4+ T cells from PBMCs. The rearrangement joins TRBV7-3 to TRBJ2-1; possible D gene TRBD2, 6 bases. Here the CDR3 reads CASSSSASSYNEQFF. For the CDR3, the DNA is TGTGCCAGCAGCTCTAGCGCGAGCTCCTACAATGAGCAGTTCTTC.